This T cell receptor (beta chain) originates from a study of blood T cell repertoires in COVID-19. The CDR3 length is 12 residues. V lost 8 bases and J lost 0, with 5 bases in between. The germline V gene has CDR1 LNHDA and CDR2 SQIVND (reference sequence). Only in-frame clones appear in the TCRdb table, and some are missing; sequencing was by immunoSEQ multiplex PCR. The sample lists some 370,000 clones; 83% were seen once. This TCR derives from a woman aged 45-65 years who had recovered from COVID-19. The chain joins TRBV19 to TRBJ2-1; D not resolved. Sequencing was carried out using PBMCs or T cells enriched from blood (not recorded which). The CDR3 loop reads CASVNSYNEQFF. CDR3 DNA: TGTGCCAGTGTCAACTCCTACAATGAGCAGTTCTTC.